This T cell receptor (beta chain) was observed in a study of blood T cell repertoires in COVID-19. Study information: Specimens from acute and convalescent COVID-19 originated in the United States, Italy and Spain. From T cells, B-cell-depleted T cells, or PBMCs came the material, which was cDNA or gDNA.

The CDR3 contains 16 residues. Germline CDR1 is KGHDR and CDR2 is SFDVKD. V lost 1 base to trimming and J lost 5 bases, with 15 bases between them. The table lists this clone with a few counts. Using immunoSEQ multiplex PCR, the repertoire was profiled, and TCRdb retains in-frame clones only, with some absent. The sample yields tens of thousands of clones, approximately 82% seen once. J is TRBJ2-3 and V is TRBV24-1; a possible D gene is TRBD2 (6 bases). The sample consisted of peripheral blood. This TCR derives from an elderly woman with acute or convalescent COVID-19. Here the CDR3 reads CATSDFTRAGGDTQYF. The CDR3 nucleotides read TGTGCCACCAGTGATTTCACGAGGGCCGGGGGAGATACGCAGTATTTT.